Each of the 17 T cell receptor beta chains below was sequenced from the same sample in a study of cytomegalovirus exposure and HLA in healthy donors. Researchers ran the PCR with 60 Vbeta and 13 Jbeta primers. Using immunoSEQ multiplex PCR, the repertoire was profiled, and TCRdb retains in-frame clones only, with some absent. The data show about 140,000 clones, 76% seen once. Sequenced material: PBMCs. The receptors were sampled from a male donor in good health and CMV-seronegative.

The CDR3 DNA follows: TGTGCCAGTAGTGGGGGGACTATACGGGATGAGCAGTTCTTC. It yields the protein CASSGGTIRDEQFF. V usage is TRBV19 and J usage is TRBJ2-1; TRBD2 matches at 7 bases. J lost 8 bases, V lost 5 bases, and 9 bases had no gene match. Germline V gene lookup returns CDR1 LNHDA and CDR2 SQIVND (reference sequence). The CDR3 contains 14 residues.

The table lists this clone with a count of one. This chain links TRBV28 with TRBJ1-5; no clear D. Germline-derived CDR1 and CDR2 are MDHEN and SYDVKM. The V gene lost 7 bases and the J gene lost 5 bases, with 9 bases spanning the gap. This CDR3 contains 12 residues. CDR3 in DNA: TGTGCCAGCATTGCGAGGTATCAGCCCCAGCATTTT. It yields the protein CASIARYQPQHF.

The CDR3: CASLIRNTGELFF. Written as DNA, the CDR3 is TGTGCCAGCCTAATTCGTAACACCGGGGAGCTGTTTTTT. The chain employs TRBV28 and TRBJ2-2; D ambiguous. Germline loops: CDR1 MDHEN, CDR2 SYDVKM. Trimming took off 8 bases at V and 2 bases at J, with 9 bases between the two ends. This CDR3 has 13 residues.

The rearrangement uses TRBV28 and TRBJ1-2; possible D gene TRBD1, 5 bases. V was trimmed by 2 bases and J by 4 bases, leaving 14 bases between them. The CDR3 totals 15 residues. Germline V gene data show CDR1 as MDHEN and CDR2 as SYDVKM. CDR3 DNA: TGTGCCAGCAGTTTAAGTCGCAGGGATACCTATGGCTACACCTTC. Protein sequence: CASSLSRRDTYGYTF.

The V gene is TRBV2, the J gene TRBJ2-7, with TRBD1 as a possible D gene (5 bases). Germline V gene lookup returns CDR1 SNHLY and CDR2 FYNNEI. V lost 9 bases, J lost 3 bases, and 9 bases lay in between. This CDR3 comprises 11 residues. The CDR3 nucleotides are TGTGCCAGTTCAGGGTTCTACGAGCAGTACTTC. Residues: CASSGFYEQYF. The full variable domain, its missing parts supplied by reference TRBV2 and TRBJ2-7, is EPEVTQTPSHQVTQMGQEVILRCVPISNHLYFYWYRQILGQKVEFLVSFYNNEISEKSEIFDDQFSVERPDGSNFTLKIRSTKLEDSAMYFCASSGFYEQYFGPGTRLTVT.

V is TRBV7-2 and J is TRBJ2-3; 8 bases line up with TRBD2. V lost 5 bases, J lost 3 bases, and 7 bases stayed unmatched. The CDR3 sequence is 15 residues long. The germline CDR1 and CDR2 sequences are SGHTA and FQGNSA. The chain's CDR3 is CASSPRAGETDTQYF. CDR3 DNA sequence: TGTGCCAGCAGCCCCCGAGCGGGAGAGACAGATACGCAGTATTTT. Full variable domain (rest looked up from reference TRBV7-2 and TRBJ2-3): GAGVSQSPSNKVTEKGKDVELRCDPISGHTALYWYRQSLGQGLEFLIYFQGNSAPDKSGLPSDRFSAERTGGSVSTLTIQRTQQEDSAVYLCASSPRAGETDTQYFGPGTRLTVL.

The J gene is TRBJ1-6, the V gene TRBV28; tentatively, D is TRBD1 (5 bases). Germline assignment: CDR1 MDHEN and CDR2 SYDVKM. The V and J ends lost 6 bases and 0 bases respectively, with 12 bases between them. This CDR3 region has 16 residues. The CDR3 coding sequence is TGTGCCAGCAGGTCCCAGGGTGGCTCCTATAATTCACCCCTCCACTTT. It translates to CASRSQGGSYNSPLHF.

J is TRBJ1-3 and V is TRBV6-5; no clear D. The CDR3 has 15 residues. V was clipped by 2 bases and J by 0 bases, with 8 bases between them. The germline CDR1 and CDR2 sequences are MNHEY and SVGAGI. The CDR3 bases are TGTGCCAGCAGTTACGGCGGGAACTCTGGAAACACCATATATTTT. Translating it yields CASSYGGNSGNTIYF.

The chain recombines TRBV29-1 with TRBJ2-3, with D perhaps matching TRBD1 (5 bases). Trimming cost V 5 bases and J 0 bases, with 18 bases left between them. The germline CDR1 and CDR2 sequences are SQVTM and ANQGSEA. This CDR3 has 16 amino acids. In DNA, the CDR3 is TGCAGCGTTCGACAGCCTTGGGATTCTAGCACAGATACGCAGTATTTT. The encoded protein is CSVRQPWDSSTDTQYF.

This chain uses TRBV6-5 with TRBJ1-4; the D gene is possibly TRBD1 (6 bases). The CDR3 sequence is 13 residues long. From germline, CDR1 is MNHEY and CDR2 SVGAGI. V lost 4 bases and J lost 7, with 10 bases in between. The chain's CDR3 is CASSFRGSEKLFF. The CDR3 coding sequence is TGTGCCAGCAGTTTTAGGGGGAGTGAAAAACTGTTTTTT.

The CDR3 bases are TGTGCCAGCAGCAAAGCTATACCCAGGTCCCCCTACAATGAGCAGTTCTTC. Translated, it gives CASSKAIPRSPYNEQFF. The J gene is TRBJ2-1, the V gene TRBV21-1; the table assigns TRBD1, which was not confirmed against the DNA. TRBV21-1 corresponds to a pseudogene. The CDR3 runs to 17 residues.

The chain is built from TRBV5-8 and TRBJ1-1; D might be TRBD1 (6 bases). Trimming left V 4 bases short and J 3 bases short, with 13 bases between. This CDR3 is built from 14 residues. Germline V gives CDR1 SGHTS, CDR2 YDEGEE. The CDR3 reads CASSRGQLYTEAFF. CDR3 sequence (DNA): TGTGCCAGCAGCCGTGGACAGCTTTACACTGAAGCTTTCTTT. Combining the CDR3 with reference TRBV5-8 and TRBJ1-1 gives the whole variable domain EAGVTQSPTHLIKTRGQQATLRCSPISGHTSVYWYQQALGLGLQFLLWYDEGEERNRGNFPPRFSGRQFPNYSSELNVNALELEDSALYLCASSRGQLYTEAFFGQGTRLTVV.

This clone was observed once. This rearrangement joins TRBV7-3 to TRBJ2-7, with D unclear. Germline V CDR1 and CDR2: SGHTA, FQGTGA. The CDR3 runs 15 residues. V was pared by 1 base and J by 3 bases, with 13 bases between. CDR3 DNA: TGTGCCAGCAGCTTAATGTCAAACAATGGCTACGAGCAGTACTTC. It encodes CASSLMSNNGYEQYF.

The chain joins TRBV18 to TRBJ2-7, with D tentatively TRBD1 (5 bases). This CDR3 spans 15 amino acids. In germline, CDR1 is KGHSH, CDR2 LQKENI. V lost 3 bases and J 0 bases, leaving 12 bases between the germline ends. The CDR3 loop is CASSPNRLSSYEQYF. The CDR3 nucleotides read TGTGCCAGCTCACCTAACAGGCTAAGCTCCTACGAGCAGTACTTC.

This sequence joins TRBV5-1 and TRBJ2-5; 8 bases map to TRBD1. There are 16 residues in the CDR3. The V gene end was trimmed by 0 bases and the J gene end by 1 base; junction bases not matched to a gene: 5. Per the germline V gene, CDR1 is SGHRS and CDR2 is YFSETQ. CDR3 loop: CASSLVGTGAQETQYF. Here the CDR3 DNA reads TGCGCCAGCAGCTTGGTTGGGACAGGAGCCCAAGAGACCCAGTACTTC.

The gene calls are TRBV9 and TRBJ2-1; maybe TRBD2 (5 bases). V was pared by 4 bases and J by 3 bases, with 17 bases between. The CDR3 runs to 16 residues. CDR1 is SGDLS, CDR2 YYNGEE, per germline. Here the CDR3 reads CASSPLPTTNYNEQFF. CDR3 coding DNA: TGTGCCAGCAGCCCCCTCCCGACTACCAACTACAATGAGCAGTTCTTC.

The chain recombines TRBV11-2 with TRBJ1-2, with D unresolved. The CDR3 runs 14 residues. V was clipped by 1 base and J by 2 bases, with 8 bases between them. Germline lookup yields CDR1 SGHAT and CDR2 FQNNGV. The chain's CDR3 is CASSLAGRNYGYTF. CDR3 nucleotide sequence: TGTGCCAGCAGCTTAGCTGGCAGGAACTATGGCTACACCTTC.